The next 30 T cell receptor beta chains were all read from a single sample in a study of beta chain features in type 1 diabetes (dated by TCRdb to 2017 to 2018). To prepare the library, the immunoSEQ multiplex PCR assay was applied. All of the isolated RNA was reverse transcribed with the High Capacity cDNA Reverse Transcription Kit, so expressed TCRB transcripts were sequenced. Here the immuneACCESS table is served through TCRdb, limited to in-frame sequences with V and J called. Missing clones are a known gap in these copies; in checked studies unresolved V genes cover under half, and the rest lacks a known reason. The sample records roughly 240,000 clones, roughly 13% of which are singletons. The ten largest clonotypes hold around 0.025% of the sample. Specimen: naive CD4+ T cells from blood. Taken with the paper, the label for cell subset or site translates to: true naive CD4+ T cells. The receptors were sampled from a woman aged 40 to 50 in good health.

This clone has a handful of counts. Other DNA variants within this sample encode the same CDR3. V and J are TRBV18 and TRBJ1-2; D is uncertain. Trimming shortened V by 0 bases and J by 2 bases, and 7 bases separated the two germline ends. The CDR3 is 14 amino acids. The V gene's germline CDR1 is KGHSH and CDR2 LQKENI. The CDR3 bases are TGTGCCAGCTCACCACCGAGCACCAACTATGGCTACACCTTC. Translating gives CASSPPSTNYGYTF.

The chain is built from TRBV9 and TRBJ2-1, with TRBD2 identical over 7 bases. Trimming at V came to 5 bases and at J to 0 bases, leaving 11 bases not matched to a gene. Germline V gene lookup returns CDR1 SGDLS and CDR2 YYNGEE. The CDR3 loop spans 17 amino acids. DNA for the CDR3: TGTGCCAGCAGTGGGGGGGGGAGCGGGGCCTCCTACAATGAGCAGTTCTTC. This translates into CASSGGGSGASYNEQFF.

This clone turned up a few times. The V and J genes are TRBV10-3 and TRBJ1-2, with TRBD1 matching 7 bases. Germline values: CDR1 ENHRY, CDR2 SYGVKD. Trimming cost V 7 bases and J 2 bases; bases outside gene matches: 4. The CDR3 is 13 residues long. In nucleotides, the CDR3 is TGTGCCATCACCCGGGACAGCAACTATGGCTACACCTTC. Amino acids: CAITRDSNYGYTF.

This rearrangement joins TRBV7-9 to TRBJ2-7; 7 bases match TRBD1. The J segment lost 4 bases and the V segment lost 5 bases, leaving 8 bases of the junction unmatched. CDR3 size: 14 residues. CDR1 SEHNR and CDR2 FQNEAQ come from the germline V gene (reference sequence). The CDR3 is CASSAGTVFYEQYF. As DNA, the CDR3 is TGTGCCAGCAGCGCCGGGACAGTATTTTACGAGCAGTACTTC.

The chain joins TRBV5-1 to TRBJ1-1; D perhaps matches TRBD1 (6 bases). Germline V gene sequence: CDR1 SGHRS, CDR2 YFSETQ. The CDR3 spans 14 residues. Trimming stripped 0 bases from V and 8 bases from J, with 14 bases between. For the CDR3, the DNA is TGCGCCAGCAGCTTGGTTCAGGGGTCCATCGAAGCTTTCTTT. It yields the protein CASSLVQGSIEAFF.

J is TRBJ2-5 and V is TRBV9, with 8 bases identical to TRBD2. With V trimmed by 4 bases and J by 5 bases, 10 bases remained unmatched. In germline, CDR1 is SGDLS, CDR2 YYNGEE. The CDR3 length is 15 residues. The CDR3 protein is CASSTAGLVGETQYF. For the CDR3, the DNA is TGTGCCAGCAGCACAGCGGGACTAGTGGGGGAGACCCAGTACTTC.

The chain is built from TRBV10-2 and TRBJ1-1, with 8 positions matching TRBD1. CDR1 and CDR2 from the germline V gene are WSHSY and SAAADI. The V segment lost 5 bases and the J segment 4 bases; nucleotides outside the gene matches: 3. The CDR3 is 13 residues long. CDR3 DNA: TGCGCCAGCAGTTTAGACAGGGGCACTGAAGCTTTCTTT. It encodes CASSLDRGTEAFF.

V and J are TRBV5-1 and TRBJ1-1, with 9 bases that match TRBD1. The CDR3 consists of 17 residues. Germline V gives CDR1 SGHRS, CDR2 YFSETQ. V lost 1 base to trimming and J lost 0 bases; unmatched junction nucleotides: 7. Written as DNA, the CDR3 is TGCGCCAGCAGCTTGTTGGGACAGGGCCCCATGAACACTGAAGCTTTCTTT. This encodes CASSLLGQGPMNTEAFF.

There are a few counts of this clone. The V and J genes are TRBV7-9 and TRBJ1-5; D ambiguous. Trimming cost V 5 bases and J 1 base, with 18 bases left between them. This CDR3 region has 17 residues. CDR1 is SEHNR and CDR2 is FQNEAQ in the germline V gene (reference sequence). CDR3 in amino acids: CASSPWKGGMSNQPQHF. The CDR3 region has the DNA TGTGCCAGCAGCCCCTGGAAAGGAGGGATGAGCAATCAGCCCCAGCATTTT.

This clone appeared a few times. This chain connects TRBV4-2 to TRBJ2-2; D may be TRBD1 (6 bases). The germline V gene encodes CDR1 LGHNA and CDR2 YNFKEQ. V dropped 4 bases and J dropped 3 bases, with 27 bases sitting between them. This CDR3 comprises 20 residues. The CDR3 sequence: CASSPAVGRNLDSHTGELFF. The CDR3 DNA sequence: TGTGCCAGCAGCCCCGCGGTCGGGCGTAACTTGGACAGTCACACCGGGGAGCTGTTTTTT.

This chain joins TRBV7-9 and TRBJ2-2; TRBD1 aligns across 9 bases. The CDR3 consists of 15 residues. Germline V gene sequence: CDR1 SEHNR, CDR2 FQNEAQ (reference sequence). Trimming cost V 4 bases and J 2 bases; bases outside gene matches: 2. CDR3 in amino acids: CASSSDRGNTGELFF. The DNA for the CDR3 is TGTGCCAGCAGCTCGGACAGGGGAAACACCGGGGAGCTGTTTTTT.

V is TRBV18 and J is TRBJ1-4, with 7 bases fitting TRBD1. Germline V gene data show CDR1 as KGHSH and CDR2 as LQKENI. There are 15 residues in the CDR3. The V and J ends lost 6 bases and 5 bases, in that order; junction bases with no gene match: 9. CDR3 region: CASSPRQGTNEKLFF. The DNA for the CDR3 is TGTGCCAGCTCGCCTCGACAGGGCACAAATGAAAAACTGTTTTTT. The variable domain in full, with the rest retrieved from reference TRBV18 and TRBJ1-4, is NAGVMQNPRHLVRRRGQEARLRCSPMKGHSHVYWYRQLPEEGLKFMVYLQKENIIDESGMPKERFSAEFPKEGPSILRIQQVVRGDSAAYFCASSPRQGTNEKLFFGSGTQLSVL.

This chain joins TRBV6-6 and TRBJ2-7; D may be TRBD1 (5 bases). Germline V gene sequence: CDR1 MNHNY, CDR2 SVGAGI (reference sequence). V lost 7 bases to trimming and J lost 2 bases, with 6 bases between them. The CDR3 sequence is 11 residues long. In DNA, the CDR3 is TGTGCCAGCACAGGGCCCTACGAGCAGTACTTC. Its translation is CASTGPYEQYF.

The gene calls are TRBV6-1 and TRBJ2-7, with 8 bases aligning to TRBD2. The germline gives CDR1 MNHNS, CDR2 SASEGT. The V gene end was trimmed by 7 bases and the J gene end by 4 bases; junction bases not matched to a gene: 9. The CDR3 covers 14 residues. CDR3 nucleotides: TGTGCCAGCATTAGGGGAGCGGGGGTTTACGAGCAGTACTTC. Translation: CASIRGAGVYEQYF.

This clone has only a few counts. V is TRBV6-6 and J is TRBJ2-7, with 9 nucleotides matching TRBD1. The CDR3 contains 13 residues. The V segment lost 8 bases and the J segment 4 bases; nucleotides outside the gene matches: 6. Germline values: CDR1 MNHNY, CDR2 SVGAGI (reference sequence). CDR3 nucleotides: TGTGCCAGCGGCCGGACAGGGGTGTACGAGCAGTACTTC. Translating gives CASGRTGVYEQYF.

V is TRBV2 and J is TRBJ1-1, with TRBD1 matching 7 bases. CDR1 is SNHLY, CDR2 FYNNEI, per germline. The CDR3 is 14 amino acids. V dropped 6 bases and J dropped 1; count of bases not matched to a gene: 5. The CDR3 spells CASRNWTGNTEAFF. The CDR3 DNA reads as TGTGCCAGCAGAAATTGGACAGGGAACACTGAAGCTTTCTTT.

This sequence joins TRBV5-1 and TRBJ2-3; 9 nucleotides match TRBD2. Trimming removed 4 bases from V and 4 bases from J; junction bases left unmatched: 10. Per the germline V gene, CDR1 is SGHRS and CDR2 is YFSETQ. CDR3 length: 16 amino acids. CDR3 DNA sequence: TGCGCCAGCAGCAGTACTCGCGGGGGGGTGGCAGATACGCAGTATTTT. The encoded protein is CASSSTRGGVADTQYF.

This clone occurred a few times. The rearrangement links TRBV7-2 to TRBJ2-1, with 7 bases lining up with TRBD2. The germline CDR1 and CDR2 sequences are SGHTA and FQGNSA. The CDR3 has 12 amino acids. V shed 0 bases, J shed 12 bases, and the junction held 2 bases outside the gene matches. CDR3 DNA sequence: TGTGCCAGCAGCTTAGCCTCTAGCGGGCAGTTCTTC. It specifies CASSLASSGQFF.

This clone was counted only a few times. The chain employs TRBV11-2 and TRBJ2-5; perhaps TRBD2 as D (7 bases). Germline V gives CDR1 SGHAT, CDR2 FQNNGV. The CDR3 spans 15 residues. Trimming cost V 2 bases and J 5 bases, with 15 bases left between them. This chain's CDR3 is CASSLRPGGPETQYF. The CDR3, as DNA: TGTGCCAGCAGCTTACGGCCGGGGGGCCCGGAGACCCAGTACTTC.

There are a few counts of this clone. This sequence joins TRBV18 and TRBJ2-5; possibly TRBD1 for D (6 bases). This CDR3 comprises 16 residues. Germline V gene lookup returns CDR1 KGHSH and CDR2 LQKENI. Trimming stripped 0 bases from V and 0 bases from J, with 11 bases between. The CDR3 protein is CASSPPGGQYQETQYF. The DNA for the CDR3 is TGTGCCAGCTCACCACCAGGAGGACAGTACCAAGAGACCCAGTACTTC. Variable domain in full (rest from reference TRBV18 and TRBJ2-5): NAGVMQNPRHLVRRRGQEARLRCSPMKGHSHVYWYRQLPEEGLKFMVYLQKENIIDESGMPKERFSAEFPKEGPSILRIQQVVRGDSAAYFCASSPPGGQYQETQYFGPGTRLLVL.

There are many counts of this clone. The chain has TRBV14 and TRBJ2-2; possible D gene TRBD2, 5 bases. The CDR3 consists of 15 residues. With 4 bases removed from V and 5 bases from J, the gap between germline ends came to 14 bases. Germline V gene sequence: CDR1 SGHDN, CDR2 FVKESK. The DNA for the CDR3 is TGTGCCAGCAGCCCGGACTTGTTATTGACCGGGGAGCTGTTTTTT. Its protein is CASSPDLLLTGELFF.

This clone has just a few counts. The chain is built from TRBV21-1 and TRBJ2-5; the table gives TRBD2 as D, unverified against the DNA. TRBV21-1 is a listed pseudogene. There are 11 residues in the CDR3. Here the CDR3 reads CASSKSGTQYF. In DNA form, the CDR3 reads TGTGCCAGCAGCAAGTCGGGGACCCAGTACTTC.

V gene TRBV5-4 combines with J gene TRBJ2-1, with D possibly being TRBD1 (5 bases). The CDR3 length is 16 residues. Per the germline V gene, CDR1 is SGHNT and CDR2 is YYREEE (reference sequence). Trimming shortened V by 3 bases and J by 7 bases, and 20 bases separated the two germline ends. CDR3 bases: TGTGCCAGCAGCTCCGGCCATGGGGCAATTGAAAATGAGCAGTTCTTC. It yields the protein CASSSGHGAIENEQFF.

This clone was counted only a few times. This chain uses TRBV18 with TRBJ2-1; D is unresolved. V dropped 3 bases and J dropped 6 bases, with 12 bases sitting between them. The CDR3 is made up of 14 amino acids. The germline gives CDR1 KGHSH, CDR2 LQKENI. Here the CDR3 reads CASSPGLTANEQFF. As DNA, the CDR3 is TGTGCCAGCTCACCGGGCTTGACCGCCAATGAGCAGTTCTTC.

This chain uses TRBV30 with TRBJ1-5; no clear D. The CDR3 extends over 17 amino acids. The germline gives CDR1 GTSNPN, CDR2 SVGIG (reference sequence). V lost 4 bases, J lost 5 bases, and 24 bases lay in between. CDR3 in amino acids: CAWKDLGLGIGDQPQHF. The CDR3 coding sequence is TGTGCCTGGAAGGACTTAGGGTTAGGAATAGGCGATCAGCCCCAGCATTTT.

The V and J genes are TRBV5-1 and TRBJ1-3; D is perhaps TRBD1 (6 bases). Germline V gene data show CDR1 as SGHRS and CDR2 as YFSETQ. V lost 4 bases and J 4 bases, leaving 12 bases between the germline ends. This CDR3 comprises 14 residues. This CDR3 is CASSLGAGGNTIYF. In nucleotides, the CDR3 is TGCGCCAGCAGCCTGGGGGCTGGAGGAAACACCATATATTTT.

The V and J genes are TRBV9 and TRBJ2-2; 9 bases agree with TRBD2. Germline lookup yields CDR1 SGDLS and CDR2 YYNGEE. CDR3 length equals 17 residues. With 0 bases clipped from V and 6 bases from J, the junction kept 9 bases outside the gene matches. The CDR3 loop reads CASSVVDRRGGPGELFF. In nucleotides, the CDR3 is TGTGCCAGCAGCGTAGTGGATCGGCGGGGGGGGCCCGGGGAGCTGTTTTTT.

The chain has TRBV4-3 and TRBJ2-7; 8 bases fit TRBD1. The CDR3 runs to 15 residues. Germline V gives CDR1 LGHNA, CDR2 YSLEER. V gave up 1 base and J gave up 3 bases; unmatched junction bases: 5. The CDR3 spells CASSQGRTGFYEQYF. CDR3 nucleotide sequence: TGCGCCAGCAGCCAAGGCAGGACAGGGTTCTACGAGCAGTACTTC.

This clone was found a few times. This chain joins TRBV18 and TRBJ1-1; TRBD1 might be the D (5 bases). V was shortened by 2 bases and J by 0 bases, with 10 bases between the two germline ends. Germline V gene data show CDR1 as KGHSH and CDR2 as LQKENI. The CDR3 has 15 residues. CDR3 protein: CASSPMGRMNTEAFF. The CDR3 region has the DNA TGTGCCAGCTCACCAATGGGGCGGATGAACACTGAAGCTTTCTTT.

This clone has just a few counts. This chain uses TRBV7-2 with TRBJ2-5; 7 bases fit TRBD1. The CDR3 is 15 amino acids. Germline V lookup: CDR1 SGHTA, CDR2 FQGNSA. Trimming removed 1 base from V and 5 bases from J; junction bases left unmatched: 7. CDR3 protein: CASSLGTGRGETQYF. The CDR3 bases are TGTGCCAGCAGCTTAGGGACAGGTAGAGGTGAGACCCAGTACTTC.